Below are 24 T cell receptor beta chains sequenced from a single sample in a study of OX40 agonist ivuxolimab in advanced cancers. Repertoires were generated with immunoSEQ multiplex PCR, while TCRdb's copy carries only in-frame clones and drops some. The repertoire holds fewer than 80,000 clones, with 88% as singletons. The sample here was CD4+ or CD8+ T cells sorted from blood, taken in a trial of the OX40 agonist ivuxolimab. These receptors originate from an adult with an advanced solid tumor such as melanoma, head and neck, liver or kidney cancer.

This clone was detected only once. The V and J genes are TRBV4-2 and TRBJ1-6; D is unclear. V shed 0 bases and J shed 16 bases, with 13 bases lying between them. Germline values: CDR1 LGHNA, CDR2 YNFKEQ. This CDR3 is 13 amino acids long. CDR3 in amino acids: CASSQDTSRLLHF. DNA for the CDR3: TGTGCCAGCAGCCAAGATACGAGCCGATTACTCCACTTT.

The chain recombines TRBV10-3 with TRBJ1-2; no clear D gene. V dropped 0 bases and J dropped 4 bases, with 3 bases sitting between them. CDR3 length: 12 residues. Germline CDR1 is ENHRY and CDR2 is SYGVKD. In DNA, the CDR3 is TGTGCCATCAGTGAGTCAGTCTATGGCTACACCTTC. As protein: CAISESVYGYTF.

V and J are TRBV5-5 and TRBJ1-3, with a weak D call TRBD1 (6 bases). Germline V gene sequence: CDR1 SGHKS, CDR2 YYEKEE (reference sequence). Deletions cut 2 bases from V and 0 bases from J, with 12 bases between. This CDR3 has 16 amino acids. For the CDR3, the DNA is TGTGCCAGCAGCTTCGGGGGGCCAAACTCTGGAAACACCATATATTTT. As protein: CASSFGGPNSGNTIYF.

The rearrangement joins TRBV6-1 to TRBJ1-5; no clear D gene. Germline CDR1 MNHNS, CDR2 SASEGT. The V end lost 1 base, the J end lost 7 bases, and 8 bases lay between the germline ends. The CDR3 consists of 13 residues. This CDR3 is CASSEGSVQPQHF. The CDR3 coding sequence is TGTGCCAGCAGTGAAGGAAGTGTACAGCCCCAGCATTTT.

The V call is TRBV27, the J call TRBJ1-2; D not resolved. This CDR3 is built from 13 residues. Trimming stripped 4 bases from V and 3 bases from J, with 9 bases between. In germline, CDR1 is MNHEY, CDR2 SMNVEV (reference sequence). The CDR3 DNA follows: TGTGCCAGCAGTTCATGGGGTGACTATGGCTACACCTTC. It is translated as CASSSWGDYGYTF.

The chain uses TRBV10-2 and TRBJ1-5; D is undetermined. The CDR3 length is 13 residues. Trimming shortened V by 6 bases and J by 7 bases, and 13 bases separated the two germline ends. From germline, CDR1 is WSHSY and CDR2 SAAADI. CDR3 coding DNA: TGCGCCAGCAGCGAAGAGTCTCGCCAGCCCCAGCATTTT. Protein sequence: CASSEESRQPQHF.

The J gene is TRBJ2-2, the V gene TRBV5-1; D gene unclear. The V gene lost 4 bases and the J gene lost 0 bases, with 4 bases spanning the gap. From germline, CDR1 is SGHRS and CDR2 YFSETQ. The CDR3 totals 13 residues. The CDR3 loop reads CASSGANTGELFF. CDR3 bases: TGCGCCAGCAGCGGGGCGAACACCGGGGAGCTGTTTTTT.

On this clone: The same CDR3 also results from other DNA sequences found in this sample. V gene TRBV9 combines with J gene TRBJ1-2; D may be TRBD1 (5 bases). Germline V gene sequence: CDR1 SGDLS, CDR2 YYNGEE. CDR3 length: 15 amino acids. Trimming took off 0 bases at V and 3 bases at J, with 12 bases between the two ends. CDR3 sequence: CASSVGMGRDYGYTF. The CDR3, as DNA: TGTGCCAGCAGCGTAGGAATGGGGCGGGACTATGGCTACACCTTC.

The genes are TRBV29-1 and TRBJ1-1, with 8 bases that match TRBD1. Looked up from germline, CDR1 is SQVTM and CDR2 is ANQGSEA. V gave up 5 bases and J gave up 6 bases; unmatched junction bases: 5. The CDR3 runs 12 residues. CDR3 in DNA: TGCAGCGTTTTCGGACAGGGATCTGAAGCTTTCTTT. Translated, it gives CSVFGQGSEAFF.

The chain carries TRBV19 and TRBJ1-1, with D possibly TRBD1 on 6 matching bases. Germline-derived CDR1 and CDR2 are LNHDA and SQIVND (reference sequence). This CDR3 contains 14 residues. V was cut by 7 bases and J by 1 base, with 13 bases left in between. The CDR3 DNA follows: TGTGCCAGTACAAAGTTGGACAGGAACACTGAAGCTTTCTTT. This translates into CASTKLDRNTEAFF.

This chain links TRBV7-8 with TRBJ1-5; D ambiguous. This CDR3 is 13 amino acids long. CDR1 and CDR2 (germline): SGHVS, FQNEAQ. V was cut by 5 bases and J by 5 bases, with 10 bases left in between. The CDR3 reads CASSLYGDQPQHF. The CDR3 nucleotides read TGTGCCAGCAGCCTTTACGGGGATCAGCCCCAGCATTTT.

The table lists this clone with a few counts. The chain has TRBV7-9 and TRBJ1-6, with 12 nucleotides matching TRBD1. Unmatched junction bases numbered 6, after V lost 1 base and J lost 8 bases. The CDR3 totals 17 residues. Germline lookup yields CDR1 SEHNR and CDR2 FQNEAQ (reference sequence). CDR3 in DNA: TGTGCCAGCAGCTTAGAGGGACAGGGGGCGTTTTATTCACCCCTCCACTTT. Translated: CASSLEGQGAFYSPLHF.

The CDR3 DNA sequence: TGCGCCAGCAGCCAAGAAGGACTGATGTATGGCTACACCTTC. Translating it yields CASSQEGLMYGYTF. The chain employs TRBV4-1 and TRBJ1-2; D not certain. The CDR3 runs 14 residues. Germline V gene data show CDR1 as MGHRA and CDR2 as YSYEKL. The V end lost 0 bases, the J end lost 5 bases, and 10 bases lay between the germline ends.

Turning to this clone: One end of the junction is discordant with germline, which a read error may explain. The gene calls are TRBV7-7 and TRBJ2-2; tentatively, D is TRBD1 (5 bases). CDR3 length: 15 residues. Per germline, CDR1 SSHAT and CDR2 FNYEAQ (reference sequence). The CDR3, as DNA: TGTGCTAGCAGCCTGGGGCTATCGAACACCGGGGAGCTGTTTTTT. Translating gives CASSLGLSNTGELFF.

The CDR3 DNA follows: TGTGCCAGGGCCCAGGGACAGCGCTTCTCTGGGGCCAACGTCCTGACTTTC. This translates into CARAQGQRFSGANVLTF. The chain links TRBV5-3 to TRBJ2-6, with TRBD1 matching over 7 bases. TRBV5-3 falls under the ORF class, with uncertain function. This CDR3 has 17 amino acids. The J segment lost 0 bases and the V segment lost 8 bases, leaving 11 bases of the junction unmatched.

This chain joins TRBV4-1 and TRBJ2-3; 8 positions agree with TRBD1. The CDR3 has 16 residues. The junction had 6 bases not matched to a gene; V was cut back by 3 bases and J by 1 base. CDR1 and CDR2 from the germline V gene are MGHRA and YSYEKL. CDR3 nucleotides: TGCGCCAGCAGCCAGGCAGGGGGCGCGGGCACAGATACGCAGTATTTT. It yields the protein CASSQAGGAGTDTQYF.

V is TRBV7-3 and J is TRBJ2-5; weak D call: TRBD1 (6 bases). CDR1 SGHTA and CDR2 FQGTGA come from the germline V gene. There are 15 residues in the CDR3. V dropped 0 bases and J dropped 3 bases, with 11 bases sitting between them. The CDR3 region has the DNA TGTGCCAGCAGCTTAACGGGGGCAGCTGAAGAGACCCAGTACTTC. As protein: CASSLTGAAEETQYF.

A single count supports this clone. The chain employs TRBV27 and TRBJ1-1; D unclear. Deletions cut 7 bases from V and 0 bases from J, with 12 bases between. The CDR3 length is 14 residues. CDR1 and CDR2 from the germline V gene are MNHEY and SMNVEV (reference sequence). The CDR3 bases are TGTGCCAGCATGGAATGGGGTATGAACACTGAAGCTTTCTTT. It is translated as CASMEWGMNTEAFF.

This clone was seen just once. The chain recombines TRBV11-2 with TRBJ1-1, with 8 bases lining up with TRBD1. CDR3 size: 18 residues. With 0 bases clipped from V and 7 bases from J, the junction kept 16 bases outside the gene matches. Germline CDR1 is SGHAT and CDR2 is FQNNGV. The CDR3 DNA reads as TGTGCCAGCAGCTTAGATATATACCGGACAGGGACATTGGGTGAAGCTTTCTTT. Its translation: CASSLDIYRTGTLGEAFF.

The gene calls are TRBV28 and TRBJ2-7, with a possible D match to TRBD1 (5 bases). With 7 bases removed from V and 3 bases from J, the gap between germline ends came to 22 bases. CDR1 and CDR2 (germline): MDHEN, SYDVKM. The CDR3 runs to 16 residues. The CDR3 DNA is TGTGCCAGCAAGATGTTTGATAGTACAGGCTACTACGAGCAGTACTTC. The encoded protein is CASKMFDSTGYYEQYF.

The chain recombines TRBV18 with TRBJ1-5; a weak D match, TRBD1 (5 bases). Trimming shortened V by 6 bases and J by 8 bases, and 17 bases separated the two germline ends. Germline V lookup: CDR1 KGHSH, CDR2 LQKENI. The CDR3 contains 14 residues. The DNA of the CDR3 is TGTGCCAGCTCCCCCGGTAGGGGCGGAGAGCCCCAGCATTTT. This codes for CASSPGRGGEPQHF.

The rearrangement joins TRBV18 to TRBJ1-1; D is unclear. The CDR3 has 15 amino acids. Trimming took 2 bases from V and 2 from J, leaving 12 bases between them. Germline CDR1 KGHSH, CDR2 LQKENI. CDR3 residues: CASSPAVEVNTEAFF. CDR3 bases: TGTGCCAGCTCACCAGCGGTAGAAGTAAACACTGAAGCTTTCTTT.

The chain uses TRBV19 and TRBJ1-1; D might be TRBD1 (6 bases). This CDR3 has 13 amino acids. CDR1 is LNHDA and CDR2 is SQIVND in the germline V gene (reference sequence). Deletions cut 4 bases from V and 3 bases from J, with 9 bases between. CDR3 protein: CASSNGGHTEAFF. The CDR3 DNA sequence: TGTGCCAGTAGTAACGGGGGCCACACTGAAGCTTTCTTT.

This clone was seen just once. The CDR3 spells CASSRTSGGAANNEQFF. The CDR3 nucleotides read TGTGCCAGCTCACGGACTAGCGGGGGGGCAGCTAACAATGAGCAGTTCTTC. The chain is built from TRBV18 and TRBJ2-1; 15 positions match TRBD2. The CDR3 sequence is 17 residues long. Germline CDR1 reads KGHSH; CDR2 reads LQKENI. V lost 4 bases to trimming and J lost 5 bases; unmatched junction nucleotides: 6.